This passage covers 2 T cell receptor beta chains from one sample sequenced in a study of cytomegalovirus exposure and HLA in healthy donors. Vbeta (60) and Jbeta (13) primers were used in the PCR. Method: immunoSEQ multiplex PCR; TCRdb's copy keeps in-frame clones and lacks some. The profile covers just over 200,000 clones, with roughly 84% appearing a single time and about 1.5% taken by the ten largest. Sequencing input: PBMCs. Every receptor here comes from a man between 45 and 60 years old in good health and CMV-seronegative.

The V call is TRBV19, the J call TRBJ2-6; possible D gene TRBD1, 7 bases. The CDR3 consists of 15 residues. CDR1 and CDR2 (germline): LNHDA, SQIVND (reference sequence). Trimming stripped 7 bases from V and 2 bases from J, with 12 bases between. The CDR3 loop is CASKEGATGANVLTF. The CDR3 nucleotides are TGTGCCAGTAAGGAGGGGGCAACTGGGGCCAACGTCCTGACTTTC.

The chain recombines TRBV4-1 with TRBJ2-7, with TRBD2 matching over 7 bases. From germline, CDR1 is MGHRA and CDR2 YSYEKL. The junction had 5 bases not matched to a gene; V was cut back by 0 bases and J by 0 bases. The CDR3 has 16 amino acids. The CDR3 region is CASSQEALADSYEQYF. The CDR3 bases are TGCGCCAGCAGCCAAGAGGCGCTAGCGGACTCCTACGAGCAGTACTTC.